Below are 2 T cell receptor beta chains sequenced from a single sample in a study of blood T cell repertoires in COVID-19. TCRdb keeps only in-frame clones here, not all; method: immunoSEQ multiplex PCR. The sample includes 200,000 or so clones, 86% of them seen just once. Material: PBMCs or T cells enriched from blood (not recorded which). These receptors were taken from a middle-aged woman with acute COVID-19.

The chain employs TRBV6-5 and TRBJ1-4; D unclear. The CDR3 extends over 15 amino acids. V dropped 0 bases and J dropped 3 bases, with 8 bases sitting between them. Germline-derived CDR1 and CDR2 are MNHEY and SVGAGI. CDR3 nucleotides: TGTGCCAGCAGTTACTCCTGGACTTCTAATGAAAAACTGTTTTTT. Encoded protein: CASSYSWTSNEKLFF.

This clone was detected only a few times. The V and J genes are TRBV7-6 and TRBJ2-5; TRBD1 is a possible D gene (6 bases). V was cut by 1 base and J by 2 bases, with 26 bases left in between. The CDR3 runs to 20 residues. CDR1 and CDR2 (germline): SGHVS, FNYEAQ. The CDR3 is CASSLGGLWTANRQQETQYF. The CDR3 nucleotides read TGTGCCAGCAGCTTAGGGGGTTTGTGGACAGCAAATCGCCAACAAGAGACCCAGTACTTC. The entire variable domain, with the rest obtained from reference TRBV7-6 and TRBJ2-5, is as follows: GAGVSQSPRYKVTKRGQDVALRCDPISGHVSLYWYRQALGQGPEFLTYFNYEAQQDKSGLPNDRFSAERPEGSISTLTIQRTEQRDSAMYRCASSLGGLWTANRQQETQYFGPGTRLLVL.